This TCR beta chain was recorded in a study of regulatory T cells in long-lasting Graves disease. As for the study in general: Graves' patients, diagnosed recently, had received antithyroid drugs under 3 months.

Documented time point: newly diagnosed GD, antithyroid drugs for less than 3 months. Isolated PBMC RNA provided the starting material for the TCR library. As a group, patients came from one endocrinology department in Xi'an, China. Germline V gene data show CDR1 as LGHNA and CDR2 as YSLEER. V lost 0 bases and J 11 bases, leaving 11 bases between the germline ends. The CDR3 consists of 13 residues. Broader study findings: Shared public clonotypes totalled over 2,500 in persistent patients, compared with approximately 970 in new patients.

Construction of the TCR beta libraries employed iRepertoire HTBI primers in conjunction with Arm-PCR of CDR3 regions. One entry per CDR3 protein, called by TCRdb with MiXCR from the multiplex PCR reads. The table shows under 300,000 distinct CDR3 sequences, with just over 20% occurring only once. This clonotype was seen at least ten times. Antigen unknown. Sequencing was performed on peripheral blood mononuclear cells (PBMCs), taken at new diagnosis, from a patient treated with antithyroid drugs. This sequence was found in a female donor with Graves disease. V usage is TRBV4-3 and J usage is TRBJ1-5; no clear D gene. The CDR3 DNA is TGCGCCAGCAGCCAAGATCGGCAGGCTTCCCAGCATTTT. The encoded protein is CASSQDRQASQHF.